This is a list of T cell receptor beta chains from one sample in a study of human T cells and chemical hapten exposure. From the RACE reads, TCRdb called clonotypes with MiXCR, one entry per CDR3 protein. The table includes about 130,000 distinct CDR3 sequences, about 8.2% detected once. The sample consisted of whole blood. These receptors were collected from a male donor in good health. Some clones in this sample may be carry-over from other donors' samples. Both conserved end residues are part of each CDR3. D genes are given only for firm matches. Clone size is given for some rows only: seen once, a few or many times, or a class if the clone is expanded.

TRBD1	TRBV7-8	TRBJ1-1	many	CASSWYRDRETEAFF	TGTGCCAGCAGCTGGTACCGGGACAGGGAGACTGAAGCTTTCTTT
.	TRBV21-1	TRBJ2-1	few	CASSKGGQAGGPYNEQFF	TGTGCCAGCAGCAAAGGGGGGCAGGCGGGAGGGCCATACAATGAGCAGTTCTTC
TRBD1	TRBV6-1	TRBJ2-3	.	CASSERQGTGHDTQYF	TGTGCCAGCAGTGAGAGGCAGGGGACAGGACACGATACGCAGTATTTT
.	TRBV29-1	TRBJ1-2	few	CSVESRRGSGYTF	TGCAGCGTTGAATCCCGCAGGGGAAGTGGCTACACCTTC
.	TRBV28	TRBJ1-5	many	CASSLRLRSQPQHF	TGTGCCAGCAGTTTAAGGTTACGCAGTCAGCCCCAGCATTTT
.	TRBV18	TRBJ2-3	many	CASSPPHGWFADTQYF	TGTGCCAGCTCACCACCGCACGGATGGTTCGCAGATACGCAGTATTTT
.	TRBV21-1	TRBJ2-7	.	CASTNRRGVYEQYF	TGTGCCAGCACCAATAGGCGGGGAGTCTACGAGCAGTACTTC
.	TRBV7-6	TRBJ2-3	few	CASSLEGARTDTQYF	TGTGCCAGCAGCTTAGAAGGAGCGCGCACAGATACGCAGTATTTT
.	TRBV10-3	TRBJ2-1	many	CAISERGTYEQFF	TGTGCCATCAGTGAGCGGGGAACCTATGAGCAGTTCTTC
.	TRBV6-1	TRBJ1-5	few	CASSVVGGGQPQHF	TGTGCCAGCAGTGTGGTGGGCGGAGGTCAGCCCCAGCATTTT